The 24 T cell receptor beta chains presented below share a single source sample, sequenced in a study of PD-1 blockade in classical Hodgkin lymphoma. The repertoire was sequenced with immunoSEQ multiplex PCR; TCRdb's copy has only in-frame clones and lacks some. The sample consists of tens of thousands of clones, 70% to 90% of them appearing once. The time point is: cycle 4 day 1 (C4D1), after less than seven weeks of nivolumab. After autologous stem cell transplantation all patients relapsed, and prior brentuximab vedotin exposure differed between cohorts. The sequences come from peripheral blood mononuclear cells (PBMCs), collected before the fourth cycle of nivolumab. Receptors originate from a human donor with classical Hodgkin lymphoma.

The chain recombines TRBV11-1 with TRBJ1-2; no definite D call. With 4 bases removed from V and 8 bases from J, the gap between germline ends came to 17 bases. The CDR3 has 14 amino acids. The germline CDR1 and CDR2 sequences are SGHAT and FQDESV (reference sequence). The CDR3 region has the DNA TGTGCCAGCAGCTCACTAGATGCGAGGAGGGGCTACACCTTC. Protein product: CASSSLDARRGYTF.

This chain links TRBV6-5 with TRBJ2-2; 10 bases line up with TRBD2. The CDR3 covers 14 residues. The germline V gene encodes CDR1 MNHEY and CDR2 SVGAGI. The V and J ends lost 6 bases and 7 bases, in that order; junction bases with no gene match: 5. The DNA of the CDR3 is TGTGCCAGCAGCGCTAGCGGGGGCATCGGGGAGCTGTTTTTT. Translated: CASSASGGIGELFF.

The chain employs TRBV19 and TRBJ2-7; D call uncertain. V was trimmed by 5 bases and J by 2 bases, leaving 10 bases between them. The CDR3 extends over 13 amino acids. Per germline, CDR1 LNHDA and CDR2 SQIVND (reference sequence). The DNA for the CDR3 is TGTGCCAGTAGTCCCTCTAGGACCTACGAGCAGTACTTC. As protein: CASSPSRTYEQYF.

V is TRBV6-1 and J is TRBJ2-5; D not certain. Germline V gives CDR1 MNHNS, CDR2 SASEGT. There are 14 residues in the CDR3. V was trimmed by 5 bases and J by 3 bases, leaving 13 bases between them. In nucleotides, the CDR3 is TGTGCCAGCAGTTCTGGGGTAGGGAAAGAGACCCAGTACTTC. It translates to CASSSGVGKETQYF.

CDR3 sequence (DNA): TGTGCCAGCTCACTAGCGACAGCAACCCTAAAAGAGACCCAGTACTTC. It translates to CASSLATATLKETQYF. The rearrangement links TRBV18 to TRBJ2-5; either TRBD1 or TRBD2 may fit D (5 bases each). In germline, CDR1 is KGHSH, CDR2 LQKENI. The CDR3 has 16 amino acids. V was cut by 4 bases and J by 3 bases, with 18 bases left in between.

This chain uses TRBV6-4 with TRBJ1-1; the D gene is possibly TRBD1 (6 bases). Germline CDR1 and CDR2: MRHNA and SNTAGT. This CDR3 is 14 amino acids long. The V end was cut by 2 bases, the J end by 10 bases, with 17 bases between. CDR3 nucleotide sequence: TGTGCCAGCAGTGACACGGGCGCAGGGGAGGGAGCTTTCTTT. Residues: CASSDTGAGEGAFF.

The chain is built from TRBV5-1 and TRBJ2-5; a weak D match, TRBD2 (5 bases). Germline CDR1 reads SGHRS; CDR2 reads YFSETQ. This CDR3 has 17 residues. Trimming took off 0 bases at V and 1 base at J, with 16 bases between the two ends. As DNA, the CDR3 is TGCGCCAGCAGCTTGGTGCCGGGGAGCCCCTTCCAAGAGACCCAGTACTTC. It is translated as CASSLVPGSPFQETQYF.

This chain connects TRBV4-1 to TRBJ2-7, with D uncertain. In germline, CDR1 is MGHRA, CDR2 YSYEKL. Trimming removed 3 bases from V and 0 bases from J, with 12 bases in between. The CDR3 totals 15 residues. The CDR3 sequence is CASSQPRLSSYEQYF. CDR3 DNA sequence: TGCGCCAGCAGCCAGCCTAGGTTGAGCTCCTACGAGCAGTACTTC.

The V and J genes are TRBV11-2 and TRBJ2-1, with 13 bases identical to TRBD2. CDR3 length: 13 residues. The V and J ends lost 4 bases and 14 bases, in that order; junction bases with no gene match: 5. Germline-derived CDR1 and CDR2 are SGHAT and FQNNGV. The CDR3 bases are TGTGCCAGCAGCTGGACTAGCGGGGGTGCTGAGTTCTTC. It is translated as CASSWTSGGAEFF. The full variable domain, in which reference TRBV11-2 and TRBJ2-1 provide the parts outside the CDR3, is EAGVAQSPRYKIIEKRQSVAFWCNPISGHATLYWYQQILGQGPKLLIQFQNNGVVDDSQLPKDRFSAERLKGVDSTLKIQPAKLEDSAVYLCASSWTSGGAEFFGPGTRLTVL.

The rearrangement links TRBV28 to TRBJ1-1; unclear D gene. Germline-derived CDR1 and CDR2 are MDHEN and SYDVKM. The CDR3 is made up of 13 amino acids. Trimming took off 7 bases at V and 1 base at J, with 10 bases between the two ends. The CDR3 here is CASIVLGNTEAFF. The CDR3 DNA follows: TGTGCCAGCATTGTATTAGGGAACACTGAAGCTTTCTTT.

The chain links TRBV5-1 to TRBJ1-1, with TRBD1 identical over 7 bases. V was clipped by 7 bases and J by 1 base; unmatched bases: 7. Germline values: CDR1 SGHRS, CDR2 YFSETQ. CDR3 length: 14 amino acids. CDR3 nucleotide sequence: TGCGCCAGCGGTACCGGGACAGAGAACACTGAAGCTTTCTTT. Its protein product is CASGTGTENTEAFF.

The chain combines TRBV7-9 with TRBJ1-3; 8 bases fit TRBD1. There are 14 residues in the CDR3. Germline CDR1 SEHNR, CDR2 FQNEAQ (reference sequence). V shed 3 bases and J 4 bases; nucleotides not matched to a gene: 2. CDR3 loop: CASSLTGVGNTIYF. CDR3 sequence (DNA): TGTGCCAGCAGCTTGACAGGGGTCGGAAACACCATATATTTT.

The J gene is TRBJ1-4, the V gene TRBV27; the D gene is possibly TRBD1 (6 bases). CDR1 is MNHEY and CDR2 is SMNVEV in the germline V gene (reference sequence). V lost 6 bases and J 8 bases, leaving 16 bases between the germline ends. The CDR3 covers 14 residues. DNA of the CDR3: TGTGCCAGCAGCACCGGGACAATTAGGGAAAAACTGTTTTTT. Translation: CASSTGTIREKLFF.

On this clone: Distinct nucleotide sequences in the sample also encode this CDR3. The chain combines TRBV5-1 with TRBJ1-1; maybe TRBD1 (5 bases). CDR1 and CDR2 (germline): SGHRS, YFSETQ. There are 13 residues in the CDR3. The ends were cut back, 0 bases at V and 3 bases at J, with 6 bases in the middle. The CDR3 DNA is TGCGCCAGCAGCTTGGGAGGGGACACTGAAGCTTTCTTT. Its translation is CASSLGGDTEAFF. Based on the CDR3 plus reference TRBV5-1 and TRBJ1-1, the full variable domain is KAGVTQTPRYLIKTRGQQVTLSCSPISGHRSVSWYQQTPGQGLQFLFEYFSETQRNKGNFPGRFSGRQFSNSRSEMNVSTLELGDSALYLCASSLGGDTEAFFGQGTRLTVV.

The chain employs TRBV7-9 and TRBJ2-3, with 9 nucleotides matching TRBD2. V gave up 5 bases and J gave up 5 bases; unmatched junction bases: 11. The CDR3 has 16 residues. Per germline, CDR1 SEHNR and CDR2 FQNEAQ (reference sequence). The CDR3 here is CASSPKERGARDTQYF. As DNA, the CDR3 is TGTGCCAGCAGCCCGAAAGAGCGGGGGGCTAGAGATACGCAGTATTTT.

The chain employs TRBV21-1 and TRBJ2-7; TRBD1, the table's D call, was not compared with the DNA. TRBV21-1 is flagged as a pseudogene. This CDR3 has 15 residues. The CDR3 sequence: CASSKQGDDRYEQYF. CDR3 nucleotide sequence: TGTGCCAGCAGCAAACAGGGGGATGATCGCTACGAGCAGTACTTC.

The rearrangement links TRBV5-1 to TRBJ2-5; D is uncertain. The germline V and J ends were trimmed by 2 bases and 2 bases, with 4 bases remaining between them. Germline assignment: CDR1 SGHRS and CDR2 YFSETQ. CDR3 length: 12 residues. For the CDR3, the DNA is TGCGCCAGCAGCTTCGAGCAAGAGACCCAGTACTTC. This gives the protein CASSFEQETQYF.

The chain links TRBV5-1 to TRBJ1-6, with D unresolved. Trimming cost V 0 bases and J 9 bases, with 13 bases left between them. This CDR3 spans 15 amino acids. CDR1 and CDR2 from the germline V gene are SGHRS and YFSETQ. CDR3 in amino acids: CASSLGWGEGSPLHF. For the CDR3, the DNA is TGCGCCAGCAGCTTGGGATGGGGAGAGGGTTCACCCCTCCACTTT. The whole variable domain, filled in from reference TRBV5-1 and TRBJ1-6, reads KAGVTQTPRYLIKTRGQQVTLSCSPISGHRSVSWYQQTPGQGLQFLFEYFSETQRNKGNFPGRFSGRQFSNSRSEMNVSTLELGDSALYLCASSLGWGEGSPLHFGNGTRLTVT.

This chain connects TRBV6-5 to TRBJ2-6; D call uncertain. CDR1 is MNHEY, CDR2 SVGAGI, per germline. This CDR3 contains 16 residues. V was pared by 0 bases and J by 0 bases, with 6 bases between. CDR3 bases: TGTGCCAGCAGTTACTCCCCGTTCTCTGGGGCCAACGTCCTGACTTTC. It is translated as CASSYSPFSGANVLTF.

J is TRBJ1-5 and V is TRBV7-9; D may be TRBD1 (6 bases). CDR3 length equals 15 residues. Trimming took off 5 bases at V and 2 bases at J, with 13 bases between the two ends. The germline V gene has CDR1 SEHNR and CDR2 FQNEAQ (reference sequence). The CDR3 sequence: CASSDSGGGNQPQHF. The DNA of the CDR3 is TGTGCCAGCAGCGATAGCGGGGGCGGCAATCAGCCCCAGCATTTT.

V usage is TRBV6-6 and J usage is TRBJ1-2; D possibly corresponds to TRBD1 (6 bases). V was trimmed by 7 bases and J by 5 bases, leaving 11 bases between them. In germline, CDR1 is MNHNY, CDR2 SVGAGI (reference sequence). The CDR3 runs to 12 residues. CDR3 protein: CASMDRPYGYTF. In DNA, the CDR3 is TGTGCCAGCATGGACAGACCTTATGGCTACACCTTC.

The V gene is TRBV6-1, the J gene TRBJ1-1, with D hard to call. The germline CDR1 and CDR2 sequences are MNHNS and SASEGT. This CDR3 region has 12 residues. V lost 5 bases to trimming and J lost 6 bases, with 10 bases between them. In DNA, the CDR3 is TGTGCCAGCAGTTCAAACGGGGCTGAAGCTTTCTTT. This gives the protein CASSSNGAEAFF.

To note about this clone: Other DNA sequences in this sample translate to the same CDR3. The gene calls are TRBV5-1 and TRBJ2-7, with 9 bases fitting TRBD1. J gave up 6 bases and V 0 bases, and 1 base lay outside the gene matches. The CDR3 runs 13 residues. Germline values: CDR1 SGHRS, CDR2 YFSETQ. CDR3 in amino acids: CASSLGQGGEQYF. The CDR3 DNA is TGCGCCAGCAGCTTGGGACAGGGGGGCGAGCAGTACTTC.

The chain employs TRBV7-2 and TRBJ1-3, with a tentative D call TRBD1 (5 bases). This CDR3 comprises 15 residues. Trimming took off 0 bases at V and 8 bases at J, with 14 bases between the two ends. Germline assignment: CDR1 SGHTA and CDR2 FQGNSA. CDR3 residues: CASSLAPGAQDTIYF. CDR3 bases: TGTGCCAGCAGCTTAGCCCCTGGCGCACAGGACACCATATATTTT.